Listed here are 21 T cell receptor beta chains from one sample, sequenced in a study of identical twins. One entry per CDR3 protein results from TCRdb running MiXCR on the 5' RACE reads. The sample includes 650,000 to 800,000 distinct CDR3 sequences, around 8.3% of them seen just once. Another study also made use of these data, one on yellow fever vaccine responses in identical twins.

Sequenced sample: PBMCs. The receptor set was obtained from a woman younger than 30 in good health.

The rearrangement joins TRBV24-1 to TRBJ1-1; TRBD1 is a possible D gene (5 bases). The length of the CDR3 is 13 residues. Germline lookup yields CDR1 KGHDR and CDR2 SFDVKD. V was pared by 5 bases and J by 5 bases, with 11 bases between. DNA for the CDR3: TGTGCCACCAGTGGGGGACCGGGGACTGAAGCTTTCTTT. Translating it yields CATSGGPGTEAFF.

This clonotype was recorded a few times. The J gene is TRBJ2-3, the V gene TRBV6-1, with D perhaps TRBD2 (5 bases). This CDR3 comprises 14 residues. CDR1 and CDR2 (germline): MNHNS, SASEGT. V was cut by 3 bases and J by 4 bases, with 11 bases left in between. The CDR3 nucleotides are TGTGCCAGCAGTGAGGGATCGGAGGCAGATACGCAGTATTTT. The encoded protein is CASSEGSEADTQYF.

In its sample, this clonotype was seen a few times. The V gene is TRBV7-6, the J gene TRBJ2-2; 14 nucleotides agree with TRBD2. The CDR3 has 16 residues. Germline V CDR1 and CDR2: SGHVS, FNYEAQ. The J segment lost 5 bases and the V segment lost 5 bases, leaving 4 bases of the junction unmatched. The DNA of the CDR3 is TGTGCCAGCAGCCCGAGACTAGCGGGAGGGACCGGGGAGCTGTTTTTT. It specifies CASSPRLAGGTGELFF.

The gene calls are TRBV27 and TRBJ2-3, with a weak D call TRBD1 (6 bases). This CDR3 region has 13 residues. Germline V gene data show CDR1 as MNHEY and CDR2 as SMNVEV (reference sequence). Trimming took off 5 bases at V and 4 bases at J, with 10 bases between the two ends. In DNA, the CDR3 is TGTGCCAGCAGTCCCTACAGGGCAGATACGCAGTATTTT. Amino acids: CASSPYRADTQYF.

This clonotype appeared a few times. The chain combines TRBV7-9 with TRBJ1-1; TRBD1 might be the D (6 bases). Germline V CDR1 and CDR2: SEHNR, FQNEAQ (reference sequence). V was pared by 5 bases and J by 5 bases, with 18 bases between. CDR3 length: 15 residues. The CDR3 spells CASSPGGGAGTEAFF. Here the CDR3 DNA reads TGTGCCAGCAGCCCCGGCGGGGGCGCGGGGACTGAAGCTTTCTTT.

The chain combines TRBV3-1 with TRBJ2-3; no definite D call. Germline V lookup: CDR1 LGHDT, CDR2 YNNKEL (reference sequence). The CDR3 has 15 amino acids. Trimming stripped 2 bases from V and 0 bases from J, with 9 bases between. CDR3 nucleotides: TGTGCCAGCAGCCAAATGGCACTTAGCACAGATACGCAGTATTTT. Protein product: CASSQMALSTDTQYF.

The J gene is TRBJ2-3, the V gene TRBV7-8, with 11 bases lining up with TRBD2. The ends lost 5 bases at V and 4 bases at J; junction bases unmatched: 5. CDR1 is SGHVS, CDR2 FQNEAQ, per germline. The CDR3 has 15 amino acids. The CDR3 DNA follows: TGTGCCAGCAGCCCCGAGGGACTAGCGGCAGATACGCAGTATTTT. Translated, it gives CASSPEGLAADTQYF.

This clonotype has ten or more counts. The rearrangement links TRBV5-1 to TRBJ2-1; possibly TRBD1 for D (5 bases). V dropped 4 bases and J dropped 3 bases, with 8 bases sitting between them. This CDR3 has 13 residues. From germline, CDR1 is SGHRS and CDR2 YFSETQ. The CDR3 DNA reads TGCGCCAGCAGCATCAGGGACTACAATGAGCAGTTCTTC. Residues: CASSIRDYNEQFF.

This clonotype showed up many times. This sequence joins TRBV20-1 and TRBJ1-1; D is unresolved. The CDR3 runs 11 residues. Per germline, CDR1 DFQATT and CDR2 SNEGSKA (reference sequence). The V end lost 8 bases, the J end lost 2 bases, and 9 bases lay between the germline ends. CDR3 residues: CSYTRNTEAFF. The CDR3, as DNA: TGCAGTTACACCCGAAACACTGAAGCTTTCTTT.

This clonotype was found a few times. The chain recombines TRBV20-1 with TRBJ2-2, with unresolved D. The germline V gene has CDR1 DFQATT and CDR2 SNEGSKA (reference sequence). The CDR3 has 14 amino acids. V lost 1 base and J lost 4, with 10 bases in between. CDR3 residues: CSARGHTATGELFF. Written as DNA, the CDR3 is TGCAGTGCTAGAGGCCACACCGCCACCGGGGAGCTGTTTTTT.

This clonotype has only a few counts. The chain links TRBV6-5 to TRBJ2-1, with a tentative D call TRBD2 (6 bases). Per germline, CDR1 MNHEY and CDR2 SVGAGI. CDR3 length: 14 residues. Trimming left V 2 bases short and J 3 bases short, with 8 bases between. The CDR3 DNA follows: TGTGCCAGCAGTTACCAGGACTACTACAATGAGCAGTTCTTC. Protein: CASSYQDYYNEQFF.

This sequence joins TRBV5-1 and TRBJ2-5; 8 positions match TRBD2. From germline, CDR1 is SGHRS and CDR2 YFSETQ. V gave up 9 bases and J gave up 1 base; unmatched junction bases: 17. This CDR3 comprises 17 residues. CDR3 region: CATSGRGGLASQETQYF. The CDR3 DNA reads as TGCGCCACCTCGGGGCGGGGAGGACTAGCATCCCAAGAGACCCAGTACTTC.

This clonotype was detected only a few times. This rearrangement joins TRBV9 to TRBJ2-7; D is ambiguous. The V and J ends lost 0 bases and 9 bases respectively, with 19 bases between them. The germline gives CDR1 SGDLS, CDR2 YYNGEE. This CDR3 is 15 amino acids long. The CDR3 region is CASSVDGRTPTRQYF. The CDR3 nucleotides read TGTGCCAGCAGCGTAGATGGGCGCACCCCCACACGGCAGTACTTC.

The table lists this clonotype with a few counts. The chain employs TRBV27 and TRBJ2-7, with 8 bases identical to TRBD1. Germline-derived CDR1 and CDR2 are MNHEY and SMNVEV (reference sequence). The CDR3 totals 15 residues. With V trimmed by 3 bases and J by 4 bases, 8 bases remained unmatched. CDR3 loop: CASSLRDRGGYEQYF. In DNA, the CDR3 is TGTGCCAGCAGTTTGCGCGACAGGGGAGGTTACGAGCAGTACTTC.

The chain combines TRBV7-9 with TRBJ2-3; weak D call: TRBD1 (5 bases). V lost 1 base and J 8 bases, leaving 10 bases between the germline ends. The CDR3 spans 13 residues. Germline values: CDR1 SEHNR, CDR2 FQNEAQ (reference sequence). The CDR3 DNA sequence: TGTGCCAGCAGCTTAGGAATGGGGCCTACGCAGTATTTT. It yields the protein CASSLGMGPTQYF.

This clonotype was found a few times. The V and J genes are TRBV3-1 and TRBJ2-7, with 12 bases lining up with TRBD2. CDR3 size: 14 residues. Germline V gene lookup returns CDR1 LGHDT and CDR2 YNNKEL (reference sequence). Germline trimming cut 6 bases from V and 7 bases from J; bases unmatched to any gene: 7. The CDR3 is CASRALAGGEEQYF. In DNA, the CDR3 is TGTGCCAGCAGGGCACTAGCGGGGGGAGAAGAGCAGTACTTC.

This clonotype was seen a few times. The chain combines TRBV6-1 with TRBJ2-7; D possibly corresponds to TRBD1 (5 bases). Germline V CDR1 and CDR2: MNHNS, SASEGT. CDR3 length: 15 amino acids. V was shortened by 6 bases and J by 0 bases, with 15 bases between the two germline ends. The CDR3 DNA sequence: TGTGCCAGCAGCTTTCAGGGCCAAGGCTCCTACGAGCAGTACTTC. As protein: CASSFQGQGSYEQYF.

This clonotype has only a few counts. The V call is TRBV7-9, the J call TRBJ2-1; D may be TRBD1 (5 bases). In germline, CDR1 is SEHNR, CDR2 FQNEAQ (reference sequence). V was trimmed by 4 bases and J by 2 bases, leaving 12 bases between them. CDR3 length: 15 residues. CDR3 amino acids: CASSSTALPYNEQFF. The CDR3 bases are TGTGCCAGCAGCTCGACAGCCCTCCCCTACAATGAGCAGTTCTTC.

Only a few counts were recorded for this clonotype. V gene TRBV7-2 combines with J gene TRBJ2-3; 8 bases fit TRBD1. The junction had 7 bases not matched to a gene; V was cut back by 2 bases and J by 6 bases. The CDR3 loop spans 15 amino acids. Germline lookup yields CDR1 SGHTA and CDR2 FQGNSA. As DNA, the CDR3 is TGTGCCAGCAGCTTAAGCCAGGGGGCGGGTGATACGCAGTATTTT. It is translated as CASSLSQGAGDTQYF.

The chain couples TRBV6-2 or TRBV6-3 to TRBJ2-7, with D possibly TRBD1 on 5 matching bases. CDR3 size: 12 residues. V was cut by 3 bases and J by 6 bases, with 9 bases left in between. Germline V CDR1 and CDR2: MNHEY, SVGEGT. The CDR3 DNA reads as TGTGCCAGCAGTTATACGACAGCCGAGCAGTACTTC. Encoded protein: CASSYTTAEQYF.

This chain joins TRBV2 and TRBJ1-6; TRBD1 aligns across 7 bases. The J segment lost 7 bases and the V segment lost 1 base, leaving 4 bases of the junction unmatched. This CDR3 has 15 amino acids. Germline CDR1 and CDR2: SNHLY and FYNNEI. This CDR3 reads CASSEGGQPNSPLHF. CDR3 nucleotide sequence: TGTGCCAGCAGTGAAGGGGGACAGCCGAATTCACCCCTCCACTTT. The full variable domain, its missing parts supplied by reference TRBV2 and TRBJ1-6, is EPEVTQTPSHQVTQMGQEVILRCVPISNHLYFYWYRQILGQKVEFLVSFYNNEISEKSEIFDDQFSVERPDGSNFTLKIRSTKLEDSAMYFCASSEGGQPNSPLHFGNGTRLTVT.